One sample yielded the 15 T cell receptor beta chains listed below, sequenced in a study of blood T cells in healthy people across ages. With a J-beta primer mix and a sample-barcoded 5' primer, a second PCR ran about 7 to 12 cycles. Using its own MiXCR run on the 5' RACE reads, TCRdb lists one record per CDR3 protein. The table has over a million distinct CDR3 sequences, around 59% seen once. The sequenced material came from blood. These receptor sequences come from a man between 18 and 29 years old in good health.

This clonotype appeared a few times. V and J are TRBV6-5 and TRBJ2-7, with 8 positions matching TRBD2. The V segment lost 2 bases and the J segment 5 bases; nucleotides outside the gene matches: 2. In germline, CDR1 is MNHEY, CDR2 SVGAGI. The CDR3 runs to 13 residues. In DNA form, the CDR3 reads TGTGCCAGCAGTTACAAACTAGCGGACGAGCAGTACTTC. It is translated as CASSYKLADEQYF.

The chain recombines TRBV20-1 with TRBJ2-7, with 8 bases identical to TRBD2. CDR1 and CDR2 (germline): DFQATT, SNEGSKA (reference sequence). CDR3 length equals 14 residues. V gave up 6 bases and J gave up 2 bases; unmatched junction bases: 9. Here the CDR3 DNA reads TGCAGTGCCCCGCGGGAGGTTGGCACCTACGAGCAGTACTTC. Residues: CSAPREVGTYEQYF.

V usage is TRBV5-1 and J usage is TRBJ2-3, with D possibly matching TRBD1 (5 bases). The CDR3 runs to 15 residues. Per the germline V gene, CDR1 is SGHRS and CDR2 is YFSETQ. Trimming shortened V by 2 bases and J by 1 base, and 11 bases separated the two germline ends. CDR3 nucleotide sequence: TGCGCCAGCAGCTTCCATCGACAGCGCACAGATACGCAGTATTTT. This encodes CASSFHRQRTDTQYF.

The J gene is TRBJ2-3, the V gene TRBV4-2, with 7 nucleotides matching TRBD2. CDR3 length equals 15 residues. Losses at the gene ends were 0 bases for V and 4 bases for J; bases not matched to a gene: 4. Germline values: CDR1 LGHNA, CDR2 YNFKEQ. The CDR3 protein is CASSQEGREADTQYF. The CDR3 bases are TGTGCCAGCAGCCAAGAAGGGAGGGAGGCAGATACGCAGTATTTT.

In its sample, this clonotype was seen once. The J gene is TRBJ2-2, the V gene TRBV6-6; no definite D call. CDR1 and CDR2 from the germline V gene are MNHNY and SVGAGI (reference sequence). Trimming shortened V by 2 bases and J by 0 bases, and 7 bases separated the two germline ends. This CDR3 has 15 amino acids. The CDR3 DNA follows: TGTGCCAGCAGTTACGGATTAGCGAACACCGGGGAGCTGTTTTTT. It specifies CASSYGLANTGELFF.

This chain connects TRBV6-2 or TRBV6-3 to TRBJ2-3, with D perhaps TRBD2 (6 bases). The CDR3 extends over 13 amino acids. With 7 bases removed from V and 4 bases from J, the gap between germline ends came to 12 bases. The V gene's germline CDR1 is MNHEY and CDR2 SVGEGT. DNA of the CDR3: TGTGCCAGCATCAACCCGGGGGCAGATACGCAGTATTTT. It codes for CASINPGADTQYF.

The J gene is TRBJ2-5, the V gene TRBV4-1, with TRBD2 identical over 7 bases. With the DNA end fitting TRBJ2-1 better, the J assignment may be wrong. The germline V gene encodes CDR1 MGHRA and CDR2 YSYEKL. CDR3 size: 16 residues. The CDR3 protein is CASSQDRGRAQETQFF. CDR3 DNA sequence: TGCGCCAGCAGCCAAGATAGAGGGAGGGCCCAAGAGACCCAGTTCTTC.

This clonotype was counted between two and nine times. CDR3 DNA sequence: TGCAGCGCCGTCCCTGAACGGGGAGCCTACGAGCAGTACTTC. Encoded protein: CSAVPERGAYEQYF. The chain couples TRBV29-1 to TRBJ2-7; a possible D gene is TRBD2 (5 bases). V was clipped by 7 bases and J by 2 bases, with 18 bases between them. Germline assignment: CDR1 SQVTM and CDR2 ANQGSEA. CDR3 size: 14 residues.

The chain links TRBV5-1 to TRBJ2-1, with 7 nucleotides matching TRBD1. There are 16 residues in the CDR3. V dropped 4 bases and J dropped 7; count of bases not matched to a gene: 14. Germline CDR1 SGHRS, CDR2 YFSETQ. CDR3 amino acids: CASSQRQGGGGNEQFF. The CDR3, as DNA: TGCGCCAGCAGCCAACGACAGGGCGGCGGTGGTAATGAGCAGTTCTTC. Complete variable domain (other parts from reference TRBV5-1 and TRBJ2-1): KAGVTQTPRYLIKTRGQQVTLSCSPISGHRSVSWYQQTPGQGLQFLFEYFSETQRNKGNFPGRFSGRQFSNSRSEMNVSTLELGDSALYLCASSQRQGGGGNEQFFGPGTRLTVL.

This rearrangement joins TRBV5-1 to TRBJ2-1; 12 bases line up with TRBD2. The trim removed 0 bases at V and 6 bases at J, leaving 7 bases unmatched. The CDR3 is made up of 17 amino acids. Per germline, CDR1 SGHRS and CDR2 YFSETQ. CDR3 in DNA: TGCGCCAGCAGCTTGGAACCTAGCGGGAGGGCCGGCAATGAGCAGTTCTTC. Residues: CASSLEPSGRAGNEQFF. Using reference TRBV5-1 and TRBJ2-1 for the parts outside the CDR3, the full variable domain is KAGVTQTPRYLIKTRGQQVTLSCSPISGHRSVSWYQQTPGQGLQFLFEYFSETQRNKGNFPGRFSGRQFSNSRSEMNVSTLELGDSALYLCASSLEPSGRAGNEQFFGPGTRLTVL.

The V call is TRBV6-2 or TRBV6-3, the J call TRBJ2-4; D unclear. The J call may not be correct, given that the DNA end is closer to TRBJ2-7. The V gene's germline CDR1 is MNHEY and CDR2 SVGEGT. The CDR3 spans 12 residues. CDR3 in DNA: TGTGCCAGCAGCCAGCCAGTCTACGAGCAGTACTTC. This sequence encodes CASSQPVYEQYF.

The chain is built from TRBV27 and TRBJ2-3; D not certain. Germline-derived CDR1 and CDR2 are MNHEY and SMNVEV (reference sequence). Trimming removed 2 bases at V and 5 bases at J, with 11 bases between. The CDR3 extends over 14 amino acids. The CDR3 coding sequence is TGTGCCAGCAGTTTAGTAGAAGGGAAAGATACGCAGTATTTT. Protein sequence: CASSLVEGKDTQYF.

J is TRBJ2-5 and V is TRBV4-3, with TRBD2 matching over 7 bases. Germline lookup yields CDR1 LGHNA and CDR2 YSLEER. CDR3 length equals 15 residues. V lost 2 bases to trimming and J lost 11 bases; unmatched junction nucleotides: 14. This chain's CDR3 is CASSQPSGVVGEQYF. The CDR3, as DNA: TGCGCCAGCAGCCAACCCAGCGGGGTGGTTGGTGAGCAGTACTTC.

The rearrangement joins TRBV20-1 to TRBJ2-4; possibly TRBD1 or TRBD2 for D (5 bases each). Gene TRBJ2-7 matches the end of the DNA better, so the J call may be wrong. The CDR3 spans 15 residues. Germline lookup yields CDR1 DFQATT and CDR2 SNEGSKA (reference sequence). CDR3 protein: CSATDRREKSYEQYF. DNA for the CDR3: TGCAGTGCTACGGATCGCAGGGAGAAATCCTACGAGCAGTACTTC.

V and J are TRBV20-1 and TRBJ2-5; 7 nucleotides align to TRBD1. Germline CDR1 DFQATT, CDR2 SNEGSKA (reference sequence). The V and J ends lost 5 bases and 4 bases, in that order; junction bases with no gene match: 10. The CDR3 spans 14 residues. The CDR3 here is CSAPYLGGGETQYF. The CDR3 coding sequence is TGCAGTGCTCCATATTTAGGGGGCGGAGAGACCCAGTACTTC.